The 12 T cell receptor beta chains reported below all come from one sample, sequenced in a study of metastatic and nonmetastatic thyroid tumors. The entire patient cohort was treatment-naive prior to thyroid surgery. Through MiXCR, TCRdb re-clonotyped the PCR reads. Among about 27,000 clones, 16% were seen once, and the ten largest hold approximately 6.2%. The specimen was blood. Receptors were obtained from a male donor with papillary thyroid cancer or a benign thyroid nodule (not recorded which). Some clones in this sample may be carry-over from other donors' samples.

This clone was observed a few times. The chain couples TRBV6-4 to TRBJ1-6, with TRBD1 matching 12 bases. Losses at the gene ends were 2 bases for V and 7 bases for J; bases not matched to a gene: 0. CDR1 and CDR2 (germline): MRHNA, SNTAGT. This CDR3 region has 15 residues. CDR3: CASSDGTGGNSPLHF. CDR3 coding DNA: TGTGCCAGCAGTGACGGGACAGGGGGCAATTCACCCCTCCACTTT.

The CDR3: CASSLALSTGELFF. The CDR3 nucleotides read TGTGCCAGCAGCTTAGCATTGTCCACCGGGGAGCTGTTTTTT. The chain links TRBV7-2 to TRBJ2-2; D is unclear. Germline CDR1 SGHTA, CDR2 FQGNSA. This CDR3 is built from 14 residues. The V end lost 0 bases, the J end lost 4 bases, and 6 bases lay between the germline ends.

This clone occurred many times. The V call is TRBV2, the J call TRBJ2-1; D uncertain. Germline V gene sequence: CDR1 SNHLY, CDR2 FYNNEI. V lost 3 bases and J lost 0, with 9 bases in between. This CDR3 is built from 15 residues. The CDR3 DNA reads TGTGCCAGCAGTGATTTCCCCAGCTCCTACAATGAGCAGTTCTTC. Residues: CASSDFPSSYNEQFF.

At least ten counts were recorded for this clone. V is TRBV19 and J is TRBJ1-2, with D possibly TRBD1 on 5 matching bases. V was pared by 10 bases and J by 4 bases, with 16 bases between. The CDR3 runs 13 residues. The germline V gene encodes CDR1 LNHDA and CDR2 SQIVND (reference sequence). The CDR3 spells CATQRTLGYGYTF. CDR3 DNA sequence: TGTGCCACACAGAGGACACTAGGCTATGGCTACACCTTC.

This clone has at least ten counts. Here the CDR3 DNA reads TGCGCCAGCAGCTCCCCCGAGGGGGTTCGCACCTACGAGCAGTACTTC. Amino acids: CASSSPEGVRTYEQYF. This chain links TRBV5-1 with TRBJ2-7; perhaps TRBD1 as D (6 bases). The CDR3 extends over 16 amino acids. V was shortened by 3 bases and J by 2 bases, with 18 bases between the two germline ends. The germline V gene has CDR1 SGHRS and CDR2 YFSETQ.

This clone was seen many times. The final CDR3 position lacks the conserved phenylalanine or tryptophan, pointing to a likely read error. The chain is built from TRBV2 and TRBJ2-7, with 13 bases lining up with TRBD2. The CDR3 consists of 16 residues. CDR1 is SNHLY and CDR2 is FYNNEI in the germline V gene. With 4 bases clipped from V and 2 bases from J, the junction kept 5 bases outside the gene matches. CDR3 loop: CASSGTSGSAAYEQYL. CDR3 coding DNA: TGTGCCAGCAGTGGGACTAGCGGGAGTGCGGCCTACGAGCAGTACCTC.

A few counts support this clone. A much bigger clone sits one base away, suggesting this may be a read error. The chain uses TRBV10-3 and TRBJ2-3; no clear D gene. Germline CDR1 is ENHRY and CDR2 is SYGVKD. The CDR3 contains 12 residues. Trimming removed 1 base from V and 6 bases from J, with 5 bases in between. CDR3 loop: CAISEYADTQYF. DNA for the CDR3: TGTGCCATCAGTGAGTACGCGGATACGCAGTATTTT.

The chain uses TRBV11-1 and TRBJ2-7, with D possibly TRBD2 on 6 matching bases. Trimming removed 2 bases at V and 7 bases at J, with 18 bases between. The CDR3 totals 15 residues. CDR1 SGHAT and CDR2 FQDESV come from the germline V gene (reference sequence). The CDR3 protein is CASSLMGVGGREQYF. CDR3 coding DNA: TGTGCCAGCAGCTTAATGGGGGTCGGGGGTCGTGAGCAGTACTTC.

This chain links TRBV5-8 with TRBJ2-7; no firm D call. There are 11 residues in the CDR3. The V end was cut by 0 bases, the J end by 13 bases, with 11 bases between. CDR1 and CDR2 from the germline V gene are SGHTS and YDEGEE. CDR3 in DNA: TGTGCCAGCAGCTTGGGCCACAAAATTTACTTC. It codes for CASSLGHKIYF. Together with reference TRBV5-8 and TRBJ2-7, the CDR3 gives the full variable domain: EAGVTQSPTHLIKTRGQQATLRCSPISGHTSVYWYQQALGLGLQFLLWYDEGEERNRGNFPPRFSGRQFPNYSSELNVNALELEDSALYLCASSLGHKIYFGPGTRLTVT.

This clone has ten or more counts. The chain combines TRBV29-1 with TRBJ1-1; D is possibly TRBD1 (5 bases). With 6 bases removed from V and 9 bases from J, the gap between germline ends came to 23 bases. The CDR3 contains 14 residues. Germline V gene data show CDR1 as SQVTM and CDR2 as ANQGSEA. The CDR3 nucleotides read TGCAGCGTCCCAGTGAGCGGGGCCTCCGGGAAAGCTTTCTTT. Protein: CSVPVSGASGKAFF.

This clone has a count of ten or more. A much bigger clone sits one base away, suggesting this may be a read error. This sequence joins TRBV28 and TRBJ2-3; 14 bases match TRBD2. CDR1 is MDHEN and CDR2 is SYDVKM in the germline V gene. Germline trimming cut 4 bases from V and 5 bases from J; bases unmatched to any gene: 2. This CDR3 is 15 amino acids long. CDR3 region: CASSSGLAGGDTQYF. The CDR3, as DNA: TGTGCCAGCAGTTCAGGACTAGCGGGAGGAGATACGCAGTATTTT.

The rearrangement uses TRBV7-2 and TRBJ2-4; no definite D call. V dropped 6 bases and J dropped 3 bases, with 6 bases sitting between them. Per the germline V gene, CDR1 is SGHTA and CDR2 is FQGNSA. The CDR3 is 12 amino acids. The CDR3 region is CASSQNKNIQYF. Here the CDR3 DNA reads TGTGCCAGCAGTCAGAACAAAAACATTCAGTACTTC.